This T cell receptor beta chain was recorded in a study of blood T cell repertoires in COVID-19. Sequenced by immunoSEQ multiplex PCR; TCRdb stores in-frame clones only, minus some. Of 270,000 or so clones in the sample, more than 85% are singletons; the top ten hold approximately 4.2%. CDR1 is LNHNV, CDR2 YYDKDF, per germline (reference sequence). The trim removed 4 bases at V and 1 base at J, leaving 3 bases unmatched. This CDR3 comprises 16 residues. The chain links TRBV15 to TRBJ2-3; TRBD2 aligns across 12 bases. This receptor was identified in a man aged 35-49 years with acute or convalescent COVID-19. The sequenced sample consisted of peripheral blood. CDR3 amino acids: CATSTRLAGGTDTQYF. The CDR3 DNA sequence: TGTGCCACCAGCACCCGACTAGCGGGGGGCACAGATACGCAGTATTTT.